Presented here are 6 T cell receptor beta chains from one specimen sequenced in a study of blood T cells in healthy people across ages. PCR was performed a second time for roughly 6 to 12 cycles using a sample-barcoded 5' primer and a J-beta primer mix. TCRdb processed the 5' RACE reads anew with MiXCR; each CDR3 protein has one entry. The table has some 1,500,000 distinct CDR3 sequences, around 40% seen once. The sample consisted of blood. The receptors here all came from a woman aged 18-30 years in good health.

The genes are TRBV27 and TRBJ2-7; 7 bases match TRBD1. The CDR3 is 15 amino acids. Germline V CDR1 and CDR2: MNHEY, SMNVEV (reference sequence). Unmatched junction bases numbered 9, after V lost 6 bases and J lost 1 base. The CDR3 DNA follows: TGTGCCAGCAGCCAAACAGGGGCCTGGTCCTACGAGCAGTACTTC. This gives the protein CASSQTGAWSYEQYF.

The J gene is TRBJ1-1, the V gene TRBV7-9; D is perhaps TRBD1 (6 bases). The CDR3 totals 14 residues. Germline CDR1 is SEHNR and CDR2 is FQNEAQ (reference sequence). Trimming shortened V by 1 base and J by 7 bases, and 13 bases separated the two germline ends. The CDR3 protein is CASSLVGGTYEAFF. CDR3 coding DNA: TGTGCCAGCAGCTTAGTAGGGGGGACATATGAAGCTTTCTTT.

This clonotype was detected once. The chain couples TRBV12-3 or TRBV12-4 to TRBJ1-1; possible D gene TRBD1, 5 bases. The length of the CDR3 is 14 residues. V lost 6 bases to trimming and J lost 1 base, with 12 bases between them. CDR3 sequence reads: CASSLTASNTEAFF. The CDR3 nucleotides are TGTGCCAGCAGCTTGACAGCGTCGAACACTGAAGCTTTCTTT.

This clonotype was observed a handful of times. The chain employs TRBV3-1 and TRBJ1-5; D gene uncertain. The CDR3 length is 17 residues. From germline, CDR1 is LGHDT and CDR2 YNNKEL (reference sequence). Deletions cut 2 bases from V and 0 bases from J, with 14 bases between. The CDR3 protein is CASSQLRTDDSNQPQHF. The CDR3 nucleotides read TGTGCCAGCAGCCAACTCCGGACGGACGATAGCAATCAGCCCCAGCATTTT.

This chain joins TRBV12-3 or TRBV12-4 and TRBJ1-2, with 7 bases identical to TRBD1. Unmatched junction bases numbered 8, after V lost 7 bases and J lost 6 bases. This CDR3 contains 13 residues. Written as DNA, the CDR3 is TGTGCCAGCAATCGGAGACAGGGAGATGGCTACACCTTC. Its translation: CASNRRQGDGYTF.

The chain combines TRBV3-1 with TRBJ1-5; possibly TRBD1 for D (6 bases). The CDR3 has 16 amino acids. Germline assignment: CDR1 LGHDT and CDR2 YNNKEL (reference sequence). V was pared by 4 bases and J by 4 bases, with 17 bases between. The CDR3 coding sequence is TGTGCCAGCAGCCCGCCCCGAGACAGGTTAAATCAGCCCCAGCATTTT. As protein: CASSPPRDRLNQPQHF.